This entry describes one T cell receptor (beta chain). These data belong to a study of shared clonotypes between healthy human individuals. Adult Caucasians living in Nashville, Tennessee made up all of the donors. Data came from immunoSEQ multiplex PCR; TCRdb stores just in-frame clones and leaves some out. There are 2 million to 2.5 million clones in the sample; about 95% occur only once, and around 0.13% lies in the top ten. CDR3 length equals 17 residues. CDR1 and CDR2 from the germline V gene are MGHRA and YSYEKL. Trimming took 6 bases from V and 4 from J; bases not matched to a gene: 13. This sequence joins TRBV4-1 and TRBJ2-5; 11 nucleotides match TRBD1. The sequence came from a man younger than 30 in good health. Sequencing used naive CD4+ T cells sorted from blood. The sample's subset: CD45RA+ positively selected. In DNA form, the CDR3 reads TGCGCCAGCAGAGGGGCAGTGGGGACAGGGGGACGAGAGACCCAGTACTTC. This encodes CASRGAVGTGGRETQYF.